The next 18 T cell receptor beta chains were all read from a single sample in a study of shared clonotypes between healthy human individuals. The table came from immunoSEQ multiplex PCR; TCRdb's copy has only in-frame clones and leaves some out. This table has around 2,000,000 clones, about 95% appearing once. Naive CD8 cells comprised CD45RO-negative, CCR7-positively selected cells, excluding terminally differentiated effector memory CD45RA+ cells. The sample comprised naive CD8+ T cells sorted from blood. The receptors derive from a man aged 18-30 years in good health.

The chain employs TRBV23-1 and TRBJ1-5; the match to TRBD1 covers 9 bases. TRBV23-1 is placed among ORFs of uncertain function. The CDR3 is 16 amino acids. V was pared by 4 bases and J by 1 base, with 5 bases of the junction left unmatched. CDR3 amino acids: CASSPWTGESNQPQHF. In nucleotides, the CDR3 is TGCGCCAGCAGTCCTTGGACAGGGGAAAGCAATCAGCCCCAGCATTTT.

The chain has TRBV10-3 and TRBJ1-1; the D gene is possibly TRBD1 (6 bases). V shed 8 bases and J shed 7 bases, with 26 bases lying between them. The germline gives CDR1 ENHRY, CDR2 SYGVKD. This CDR3 is built from 16 residues. CDR3 amino acids: CAIGGTQQGKLSEAFF. In DNA form, the CDR3 reads TGTGCCATCGGGGGGACTCAACAGGGAAAATTAAGTGAAGCTTTCTTT.

The rearrangement uses TRBV10-3 and TRBJ2-3; 7 bases map to TRBD2. Trimming cost V 2 bases and J 0 bases; bases outside gene matches: 2. The CDR3 extends over 15 amino acids. Germline V gives CDR1 ENHRY, CDR2 SYGVKD. The CDR3 loop is CAISETGGSTDTQYF. As DNA, the CDR3 is TGTGCCATCAGTGAGACGGGGGGTAGCACAGATACGCAGTATTTT.

The chain uses TRBV13 and TRBJ2-1; 9 nucleotides line up with TRBD2. This CDR3 has 15 amino acids. Germline CDR1 PRHDT, CDR2 FYEKMQ (reference sequence). The ends lost 2 bases at V and 8 bases at J; junction bases unmatched: 7. The CDR3 DNA follows: TGTGCCAGCAGCTTAAATAGCGGGAGAGCTGATGAGCAGTTCTTC. It is translated as CASSLNSGRADEQFF. The variable domain in full, completed from reference TRBV13 and TRBJ2-1, reads AAGVIQSPRHLIKEKRETATLKCYPIPRHDTVYWYQQGPGQDPQFLISFYEKMQSDKGSIPDRFSAQQFSDYHSELNMSSLELGDSALYFCASSLNSGRADEQFFGPGTRLTVL.

This rearrangement joins TRBV28 to TRBJ1-2; D unresolved. Germline assignment: CDR1 MDHEN and CDR2 SYDVKM. The CDR3 is 12 residues long. This CDR3 is CVPQFDNYGYTF. CDR3 bases: TGTGTACCTCAATTCGATAACTATGGCTACACCTTC.

This sequence joins TRBV5-6 and TRBJ2-3, with 11 bases lining up with TRBD2. V shed 3 bases, J shed 3 bases, and the junction held 9 bases outside the gene matches. CDR1 SGHDT and CDR2 YYEEEE come from the germline V gene. The CDR3 loop spans 17 amino acids. DNA of the CDR3: TGTGCCAGCAGCTCTTTTGGGACTAGCGGAATTACAGATACGCAGTATTTT. It translates to CASSSFGTSGITDTQYF.

This chain links TRBV5-4 with TRBJ1-1, with a tentative D call TRBD1 (5 bases). Germline assignment: CDR1 SGHNT and CDR2 YYREEE (reference sequence). The CDR3 extends over 17 amino acids. The ends were cut back, 1 base at V and 1 base at J, with 17 bases in the middle. The CDR3 loop is CASSLPGSLLPNTEAFF. CDR3 DNA sequence: TGTGCCAGCAGCTTGCCAGGGTCCCTCTTGCCGAACACTGAAGCTTTCTTT.

The V gene is TRBV7-6, the J gene TRBJ1-1, with D hard to call. Germline CDR1 reads SGHVS; CDR2 reads FNYEAQ. This CDR3 has 14 amino acids. V was trimmed by 2 bases and J by 6 bases, leaving 13 bases between them. The CDR3 DNA reads as TGTGCCAGCAGCTTATTCCCGGGAAGCGCTGAAGCTTTCTTT. Its protein product is CASSLFPGSAEAFF.

The genes are TRBV29-1 and TRBJ2-7; 9 nucleotides match TRBD1. Germline CDR1 is SQVTM and CDR2 is ANQGSEA. The CDR3 contains 14 residues. The J segment lost 3 bases and the V segment lost 6 bases, leaving 9 bases of the junction unmatched. This chain's CDR3 is CSVSPPGQGYEQYF. CDR3 bases: TGCAGCGTGTCCCCGCCGGGACAGGGCTACGAGCAGTACTTC.

This chain links TRBV30 with TRBJ2-3, with a tentative D call TRBD1 (5 bases). The germline gives CDR1 GTSNPN, CDR2 SVGIG (reference sequence). This CDR3 region has 14 residues. V was clipped by 0 bases and J by 5 bases, with 12 bases between them. Written as DNA, the CDR3 is TGTGCCTGGAGTGTACTCACAGGTTTAGATACGCAGTATTTT. It encodes CAWSVLTGLDTQYF.

This sequence joins TRBV19 and TRBJ1-5; D is uncertain. Germline V gene sequence: CDR1 LNHDA, CDR2 SQIVND (reference sequence). The CDR3 has 14 amino acids. V lost 1 base and J lost 7, with 11 bases in between. DNA of the CDR3: TGTGCCAGTAGTATAGGCGGCAGCGGACAGCCCCAGCATTTT. Translated: CASSIGGSGQPQHF.

The genes are TRBV5-4 and TRBJ2-2; D is uncertain. Germline V lookup: CDR1 SGHNT, CDR2 YYREEE (reference sequence). Trimming cost V 0 bases and J 4 bases, with 4 bases left between them. The CDR3 runs to 13 residues. The CDR3 spells CASSLGPTGELFF. The CDR3 region has the DNA TGTGCCAGCAGCTTGGGTCCCACCGGGGAGCTGTTTTTT.

This chain connects TRBV29-1 to TRBJ2-7, with 7 positions matching TRBD2. The CDR3 is 14 amino acids. Germline-derived CDR1 and CDR2 are SQVTM and ANQGSEA. Trimming took 1 base from V and 5 from J; bases not matched to a gene: 8. CDR3 DNA sequence: TGCAGCGTTGAAGGGGGGGAGGGCCTCCACGAGCAGTACTTC. This codes for CSVEGGEGLHEQYF.

The rearrangement links TRBV9 to TRBJ2-5; either TRBD1 or TRBD2 may supply D (5 bases each). CDR1 is SGDLS, CDR2 YYNGEE, per germline. The CDR3 runs to 15 residues. Trimming shortened V by 2 bases and J by 9 bases, and 20 bases separated the two germline ends. This CDR3 is CASSVLDRNKRAQYF. CDR3 DNA sequence: TGTGCCAGCAGCGTGTTAGACAGAAACAAGAGGGCCCAGTACTTC.

This rearrangement joins TRBV28 to TRBJ2-2; 8 nucleotides line up with TRBD2. CDR3 length: 20 amino acids. The junction had 18 bases not matched to a gene; V was cut back by 2 bases and J by 4 bases. CDR1 and CDR2 (germline): MDHEN, SYDVKM. The CDR3 DNA reads TGTGCCAGCAGTTTAAGGGCCCTGAGACGGGGGGGCTTTGGCACCGGGGAGCTGTTTTTT. Amino acid sequence: CASSLRALRRGGFGTGELFF. Using reference TRBV28 and TRBJ2-2 for the parts outside the CDR3, the full variable domain is DVKVTQSSRYLVKRTGEKVFLECVQDMDHENMFWYRQDPGLGLRLIYFSYDVKMKEKGDIPEGYSVSREKKERFSLILESASTNQTSMYLCASSLRALRRGGFGTGELFFGEGSRLTVL.

The chain has TRBV27 and TRBJ1-2, with 8 bases aligning to TRBD1. Per germline, CDR1 MNHEY and CDR2 SMNVEV (reference sequence). V dropped 10 bases and J dropped 5; count of bases not matched to a gene: 9. The CDR3 consists of 13 residues. The CDR3: CATSTGGDYGYTF. The CDR3 nucleotides read TGTGCCACCTCTACAGGGGGAGATTATGGCTACACCTTC.

The rearrangement uses TRBV11-2 and TRBJ1-2, with a weak D call TRBD1 (6 bases). The V and J ends lost 4 bases and 5 bases respectively, with 11 bases between them. The germline CDR1 and CDR2 sequences are SGHAT and FQNNGV. This CDR3 has 13 residues. CDR3: CASSSTTGYGYTF. In DNA form, the CDR3 reads TGTGCCAGCAGCTCCACTACAGGGTATGGCTACACCTTC.

The chain carries TRBV27 and TRBJ1-1, with D unresolved. V lost 2 bases to trimming and J lost 4 bases, with 8 bases between them. The germline V gene encodes CDR1 MNHEY and CDR2 SMNVEV (reference sequence). The CDR3 totals 13 residues. CDR3 DNA sequence: TGTGCCAGCAGTTTACGGGCCACCACTGAAGCTTTCTTT. Its translation is CASSLRATTEAFF.